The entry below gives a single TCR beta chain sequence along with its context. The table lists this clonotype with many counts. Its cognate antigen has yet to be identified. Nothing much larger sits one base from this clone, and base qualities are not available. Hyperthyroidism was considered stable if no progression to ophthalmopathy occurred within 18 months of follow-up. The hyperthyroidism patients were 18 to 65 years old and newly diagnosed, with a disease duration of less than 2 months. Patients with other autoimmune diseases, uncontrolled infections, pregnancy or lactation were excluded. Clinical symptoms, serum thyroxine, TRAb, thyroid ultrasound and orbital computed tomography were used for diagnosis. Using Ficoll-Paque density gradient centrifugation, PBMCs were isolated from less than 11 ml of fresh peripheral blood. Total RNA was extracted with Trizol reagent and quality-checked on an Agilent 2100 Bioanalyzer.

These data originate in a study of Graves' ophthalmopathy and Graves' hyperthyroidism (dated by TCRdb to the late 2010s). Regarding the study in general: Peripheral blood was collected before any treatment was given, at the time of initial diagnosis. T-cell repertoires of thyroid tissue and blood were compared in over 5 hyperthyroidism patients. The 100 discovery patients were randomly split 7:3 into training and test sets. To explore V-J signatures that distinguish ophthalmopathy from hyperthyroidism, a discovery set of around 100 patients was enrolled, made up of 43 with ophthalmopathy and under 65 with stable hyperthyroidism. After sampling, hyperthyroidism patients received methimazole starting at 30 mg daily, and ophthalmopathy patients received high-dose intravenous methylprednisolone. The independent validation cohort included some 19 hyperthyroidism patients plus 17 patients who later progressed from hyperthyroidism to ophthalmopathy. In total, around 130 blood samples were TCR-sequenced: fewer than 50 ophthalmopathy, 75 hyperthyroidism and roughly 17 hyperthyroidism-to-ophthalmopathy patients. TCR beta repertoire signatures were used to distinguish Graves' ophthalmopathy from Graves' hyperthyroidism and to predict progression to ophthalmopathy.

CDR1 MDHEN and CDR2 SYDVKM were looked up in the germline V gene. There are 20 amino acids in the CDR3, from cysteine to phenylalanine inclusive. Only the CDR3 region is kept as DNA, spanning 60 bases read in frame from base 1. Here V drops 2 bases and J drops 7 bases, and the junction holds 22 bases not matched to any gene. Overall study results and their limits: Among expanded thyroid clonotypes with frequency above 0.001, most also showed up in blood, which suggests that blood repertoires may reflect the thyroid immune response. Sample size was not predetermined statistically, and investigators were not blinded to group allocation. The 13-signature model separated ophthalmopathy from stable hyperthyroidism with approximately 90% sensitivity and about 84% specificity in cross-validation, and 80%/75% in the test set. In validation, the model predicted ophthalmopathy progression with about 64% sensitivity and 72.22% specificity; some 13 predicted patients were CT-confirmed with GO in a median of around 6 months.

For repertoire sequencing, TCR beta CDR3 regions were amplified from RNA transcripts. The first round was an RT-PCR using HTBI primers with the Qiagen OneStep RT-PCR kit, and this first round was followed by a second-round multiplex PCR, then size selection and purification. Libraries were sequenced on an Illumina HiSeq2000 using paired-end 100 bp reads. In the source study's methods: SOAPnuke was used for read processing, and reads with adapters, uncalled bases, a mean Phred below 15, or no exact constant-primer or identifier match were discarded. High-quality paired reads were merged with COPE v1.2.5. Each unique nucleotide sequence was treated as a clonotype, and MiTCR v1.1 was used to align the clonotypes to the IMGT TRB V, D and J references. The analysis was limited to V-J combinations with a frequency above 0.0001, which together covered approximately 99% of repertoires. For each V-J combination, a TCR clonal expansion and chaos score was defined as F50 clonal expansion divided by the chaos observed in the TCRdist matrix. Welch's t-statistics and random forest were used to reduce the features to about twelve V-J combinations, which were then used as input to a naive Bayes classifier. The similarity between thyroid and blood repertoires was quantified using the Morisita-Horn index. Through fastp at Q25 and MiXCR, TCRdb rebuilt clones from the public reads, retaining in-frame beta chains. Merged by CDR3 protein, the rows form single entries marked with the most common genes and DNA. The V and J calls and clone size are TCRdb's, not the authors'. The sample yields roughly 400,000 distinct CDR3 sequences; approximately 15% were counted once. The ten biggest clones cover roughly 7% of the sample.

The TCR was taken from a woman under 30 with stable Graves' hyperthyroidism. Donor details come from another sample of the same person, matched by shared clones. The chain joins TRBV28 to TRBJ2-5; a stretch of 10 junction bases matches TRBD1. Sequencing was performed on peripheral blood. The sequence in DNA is TGTGCCAGCAGTTTACGTAAACCGGGACAGGGGTTCGGGCGAGGGGGGACCCAGTACTTC. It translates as CASSLRKPGQGFGRGGTQYF. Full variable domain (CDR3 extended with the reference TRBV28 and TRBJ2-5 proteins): DVKVTQSSRYLVKRTGEKVFLECVQDMDHENMFWYRQDPGLGLRLIYFSYDVKMKEKGDIPEGYSVSREKKERFSLILESASTNQTSMYLCASSLRKPGQGFGRGGTQYFGPGTRLLVL.